This T cell receptor beta chain emerged from a study of Graves' ophthalmopathy and Graves' hyperthyroidism. Study-wide results and caveats: The model's ophthalmopathy progression predictions had less than 71% sensitivity and about 72% specificity.

This clonotype has a count of ten or more. Its antigen is as yet unknown. RNA served as the template for amplifying TCR beta CDR3 regions. HTBI-primed first-round RT-PCR preceded second-round multiplex PCR. TCRdb passed the multiplex PCR reads through MiXCR, listing each CDR3 protein once. The sample carries roughly 230,000 distinct CDR3 sequences, roughly 21% recorded once. CDR3 length equals 15 residues. Germline V gene sequence: CDR1 SNHLY, CDR2 FYNNEI. V dropped 6 bases and J dropped 10; count of bases not matched to a gene: 17. This rearrangement joins TRBV2 to TRBJ1-1; the match to TRBD1 covers 7 bases. The specimen was peripheral blood. This receptor was obtained from a woman in her fifties or sixties with Graves' ophthalmopathy. The CDR3 bases are TGTGCCAGCAGCCCCAATCTGACAGGGAAAGGGGGAGCTTTCTTT. As protein: CASSPNLTGKGGAFF. Full variable domain (remainder filled in from reference TRBV2 and TRBJ1-1): EPEVTQTPSHQVTQMGQEVILRCVPISNHLYFYWYRQILGQKVEFLVSFYNNEISEKSEIFDDQFSVERPDGSNFTLKIRSTKLEDSAMYFCASSPNLTGKGGAFFGQGTRLTVV.